This T cell receptor beta chain was identified during a study of T cells in Graves' hyperthyroidism and ophthalmopathy. A NOSPECS grade of at least 4, a Clinical Activity Score of at least 3 and duration under 3 months were recorded in ophthalmopathy patients. Pregnant or lactating patients were excluded, as were those with uncontrolled infection or other autoimmune disease. Amplification of TCR beta CDR3 regions used RNA as the template. A first-round RT-PCR of the TCR CDR3 used the HTBI primer set. MiXCR, applied by TCRdb to the multiplex PCR reads, yields one record per CDR3 protein. The table records hundreds of thousands of distinct CDR3 sequences, approximately 14% of them present only once. In its sample, this clonotype was seen a few times. CDR1 MNHEY and CDR2 SVGEGT come from the germline V gene. There are 16 residues in the CDR3. V lost 0 bases and J lost 2; bases outside the gene matches: 4.

The sample consisted of blood. The rearrangement joins TRBV6-2 or TRBV6-3 to TRBJ2-5; 9 positions match TRBD2. The TCR comes from a woman in her forties or fifties with Graves' ophthalmopathy. DNA for the CDR3: TGTGCCAGCAGTTACTCGGGACTAGCTGCACAAGAGACCCAGTACTTC. It is translated as CASSYSGLAAQETQYF.